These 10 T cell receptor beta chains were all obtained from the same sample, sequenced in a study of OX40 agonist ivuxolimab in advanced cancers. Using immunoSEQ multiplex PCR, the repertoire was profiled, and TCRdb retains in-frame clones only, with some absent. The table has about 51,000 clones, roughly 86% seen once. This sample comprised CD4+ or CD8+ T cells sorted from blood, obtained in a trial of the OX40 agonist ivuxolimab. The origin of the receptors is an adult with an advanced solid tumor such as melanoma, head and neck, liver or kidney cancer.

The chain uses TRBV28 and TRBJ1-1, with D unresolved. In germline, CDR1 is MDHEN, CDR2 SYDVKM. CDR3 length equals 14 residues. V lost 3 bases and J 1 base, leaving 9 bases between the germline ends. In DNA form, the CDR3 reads TGTGCCAGCAGTTTCAGAGCGGAGAACACTGAAGCTTTCTTT. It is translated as CASSFRAENTEAFF.

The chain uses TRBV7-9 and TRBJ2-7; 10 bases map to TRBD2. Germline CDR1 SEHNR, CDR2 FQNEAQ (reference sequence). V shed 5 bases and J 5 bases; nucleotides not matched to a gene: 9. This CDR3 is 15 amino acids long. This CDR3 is CASSDGLAGVDEQYF. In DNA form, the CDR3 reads TGTGCCAGCAGCGATGGGCTAGCGGGGGTGGACGAGCAGTACTTC.

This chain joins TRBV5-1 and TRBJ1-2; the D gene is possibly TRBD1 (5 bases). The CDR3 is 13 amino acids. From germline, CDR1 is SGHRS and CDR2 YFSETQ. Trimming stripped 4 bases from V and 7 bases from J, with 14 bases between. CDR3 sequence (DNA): TGCGCCAGCAGCCCCGGGGCTCAGACTGGCTACACCTTC. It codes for CASSPGAQTGYTF.

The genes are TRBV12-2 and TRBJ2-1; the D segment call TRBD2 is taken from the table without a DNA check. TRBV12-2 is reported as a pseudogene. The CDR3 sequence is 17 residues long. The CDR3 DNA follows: TGTGCAAGTCGCTTAGCGTTGGAGGGAGGTTCCTACAATGAGCAGTTCTTC. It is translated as CASRLALEGGSYNEQFF.

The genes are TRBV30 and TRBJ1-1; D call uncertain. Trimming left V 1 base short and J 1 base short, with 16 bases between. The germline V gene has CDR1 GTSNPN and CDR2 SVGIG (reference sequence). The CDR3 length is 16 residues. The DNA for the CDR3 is TGTGCCTGGAGTGCACCTCATTTACAGTCGAACACTGAAGCTTTCTTT. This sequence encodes CAWSAPHLQSNTEAFF.

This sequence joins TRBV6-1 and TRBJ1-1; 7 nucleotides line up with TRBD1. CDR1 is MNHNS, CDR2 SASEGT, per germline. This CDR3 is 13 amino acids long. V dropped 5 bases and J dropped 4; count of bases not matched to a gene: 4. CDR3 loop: CASSSAGGTEAFF. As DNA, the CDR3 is TGTGCCAGCAGTTCCGCAGGGGGCACTGAAGCTTTCTTT.

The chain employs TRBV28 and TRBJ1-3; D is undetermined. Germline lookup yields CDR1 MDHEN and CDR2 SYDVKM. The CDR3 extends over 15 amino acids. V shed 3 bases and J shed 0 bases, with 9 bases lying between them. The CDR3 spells CASSFGWNSGNTIYF. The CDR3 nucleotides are TGTGCCAGCAGTTTCGGCTGGAACTCTGGAAACACCATATATTTT. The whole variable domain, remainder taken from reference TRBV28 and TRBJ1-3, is DVKVTQSSRYLVKRTGEKVFLECVQDMDHENMFWYRQDPGLGLRLIYFSYDVKMKEKGDIPEGYSVSREKKERFSLILESASTNQTSMYLCASSFGWNSGNTIYFGEGSWLTVV.

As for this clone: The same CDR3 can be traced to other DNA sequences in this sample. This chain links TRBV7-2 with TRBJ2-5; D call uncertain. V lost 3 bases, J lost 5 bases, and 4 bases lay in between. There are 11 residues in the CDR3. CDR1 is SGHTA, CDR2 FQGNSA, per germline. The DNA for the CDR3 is TGTGCCAGCAGCTTTAGTGAGACCCAGTACTTC. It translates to CASSFSETQYF.

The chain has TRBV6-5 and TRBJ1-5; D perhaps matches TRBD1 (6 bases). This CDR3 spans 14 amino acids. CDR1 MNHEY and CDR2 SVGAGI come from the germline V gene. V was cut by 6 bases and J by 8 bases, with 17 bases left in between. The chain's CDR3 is CASRHGQREKPQHF. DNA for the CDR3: TGTGCCAGCAGACACGGACAGCGGGAGAAGCCCCAGCATTTT.

The CDR3 DNA sequence: TGTGCCATCAGTGAGTCGTTTGGGGGTAGGAGTCAGCCCCAGCATTTT. It specifies CAISESFGGRSQPQHF. This chain joins TRBV10-3 and TRBJ1-5, with D possibly matching TRBD1 (5 bases). This CDR3 is 16 amino acids long. V was trimmed by 0 bases and J by 6 bases, leaving 15 bases between them. CDR1 is ENHRY and CDR2 is SYGVKD in the germline V gene.